This entry lists 4 T cell receptor beta chains sequenced from one sample in a study of CD8+CD57+ T cells in acquired aplastic anemia. Researchers used genomic DNA as the template to profile TCR beta VDJ and CDR3. A single record per CDR3 protein comes from TCRdb applying MiXCR to the reads. The sample shows hundreds of thousands of distinct CDR3 sequences, under 40% of them seen only once. Flow cytometry had shown expanded CD8+CD57+ cells in the patients chosen for sequencing. Sequenced sample: sorted CD4+, CD8+, or CD8+CD57+ T cells (not recorded which) from PBMCs. The source of these receptors is a human donor with aplastic anemia.

The chain carries TRBV15 and TRBJ2-3; no definite D call. CDR1 and CDR2 from the germline V gene are LNHNV and YYDKDF (reference sequence). The CDR3 extends over 14 amino acids. V lost 5 bases and J 4 bases, leaving 13 bases between the germline ends. The CDR3 loop is CATSGPLGADTQYF. In DNA, the CDR3 is TGTGCCACCAGCGGGCCCCTTGGTGCAGATACGCAGTATTTT.

The V gene is TRBV24-1, the J gene TRBJ2-7, with 12 nucleotides matching TRBD1. CDR1 and CDR2 from the germline V gene are KGHDR and SFDVKD. The CDR3 totals 17 residues. V shed 0 bases and J 3 bases; nucleotides not matched to a gene: 5. The CDR3 DNA sequence: TGTGCCACCAGTGATTTGTTGGGGACAGGGGGCAGCTACGAGCAGTACTTC. Protein sequence: CATSDLLGTGGSYEQYF.

This clonotype was counted only a few times. The rearrangement uses TRBV9 and TRBJ2-7; perhaps TRBD2 as D (5 bases). The germline gives CDR1 SGDLS, CDR2 YYNGEE. The CDR3 runs 15 residues. Trimming stripped 0 bases from V and 4 bases from J, with 14 bases between. The CDR3 reads CASSVGESARYEQYF. The CDR3 DNA sequence: TGTGCCAGCAGCGTAGGGGAGTCCGCACGGTACGAGCAGTACTTC.

This clonotype was counted only a few times. This chain joins TRBV6-1 and TRBJ1-5; D is unresolved. The CDR3 has 16 amino acids. Per germline, CDR1 MNHNS and CDR2 SASEGT. V was clipped by 2 bases and J by 1 base, with 12 bases between them. CDR3 in DNA: TGTGCCAGCAGTGAATGGCCCGCGGGGAGCAATCAGCCCCAGCATTTT. It codes for CASSEWPAGSNQPQHF.